The rows below give T cell receptor beta chains drawn from one sample of a study of PD-L1 blockade in urothelial cancer. Here immunoSEQ multiplex PCR was the method, and the copy in TCRdb shows in-frame clones only, minus some. The repertoire holds around 100,000 clones, with about 91% as singletons. This specimen consisted of PBMCs, obtained around atezolizumab (anti-PD-L1) treatment. The receptors come from a woman of 80 years or more with urothelial cancer. Each CDR3 is given with its conserved first and last residue. D genes are given only for firm matches. A row's size may be missing; if present it is once, few, many or a size class.

NA | TRBJ1-1 | TRBV28 | TRBD1 | 15 | CASSYHRGRYTEAFF | TGTGCCAGCAGCTACCACAGGGGGCGGTACACTGAAGCTTTCTTT
NA | TRBJ2-5 | TRBV7-2 | NA | 16 | CASSLRSGIEQETQYF | TGTGCCAGCAGCTTAAGGTCAGGGATAGAACAAGAGACCCAGTACTTC
NA | TRBJ1-5 | TRBV30 | NA | 15 | CAWSFHPRGTQPQHF | TGTGCCTGGAGTTTTCATCCAAGGGGGACTCAGCCCCAGCATTTT
NA | TRBJ2-7 | TRBV28 | NA | 13 | CASSRRLVWEQYF | TGTGCCAGCAGTCGCCGACTAGTTTGGGAGCAGTACTTC
NA | TRBJ2-5 | TRBV7-9 | NA | 12 | CASTPTQETQYF | TGTGCCAGCACTCCGACACAGGAGACCCAGTACTTC
NA | TRBJ1-5 | TRBV27 | TRBD1 | 15 | CASSLTGGLNQPQHF | TGTGCCAGCAGCTTAACAGGGGGTCTAAATCAGCCCCAGCATTTT
NA | TRBJ2-7 | TRBV6-1 | NA | 17 | CASSEARFRAPSYEQYF | TGTGCCAGCAGTGAAGCGCGGTTCAGGGCCCCTTCCTACGAGCAGTACTTC
once | TRBJ2-7 | TRBV27 | TRBD2 | 16 | CASSPGGGRVLYEQYF | TGTGCCAGCAGCCCCGGGGGCGGGAGGGTTCTTTACGAGCAGTACTTC
NA | TRBJ1-6 | TRBV5-6 | TRBD1 | 14 | CASSSGQRNSPLHF | TGTGCCAGCAGCTCGGGACAGCGGAATTCACCCCTCCACTTT
once | TRBJ1-2 | TRBV28 | NA | 14 | CASSLRQAGYGYTF | TGTGCCAGCAGTCTGAGACAGGCGGGCTATGGCTACACCTTC
NA | TRBJ1-1 | TRBV4-1 | NA | 15 | CASSQDAGINTEAFF | TGCGCCAGCAGCCAAGACGCGGGCATCAACACTGAAGCTTTCTTT
NA | TRBJ2-4 | TRBV7-9 | NA | 15 | CASSLDVTLKNIQYF | TGTGCCAGCAGCCTAGACGTGACTCTCAAAAACATTCAGTACTTC
NA | TRBJ2-7 | TRBV4-1 | TRBD2 | 15 | CASSQEAGGLGEQYF | TGCGCCAGCAGCCAGGAAGCGGGAGGGCTAGGAGAGCAGTACTTC
NA | TRBJ2-1 | TRBV5-1 | NA | 15 | CASSLGSIERGEQFF | TGCGCCAGCAGCTTGGGGTCGATAGAAAGAGGTGAGCAGTTCTTC
few | TRBJ1-1 | TRBV6-1 | NA | 13 | CASSGWANTEAFF | TGTGCCAGCAGTGGATGGGCTAACACTGAAGCTTTCTTT